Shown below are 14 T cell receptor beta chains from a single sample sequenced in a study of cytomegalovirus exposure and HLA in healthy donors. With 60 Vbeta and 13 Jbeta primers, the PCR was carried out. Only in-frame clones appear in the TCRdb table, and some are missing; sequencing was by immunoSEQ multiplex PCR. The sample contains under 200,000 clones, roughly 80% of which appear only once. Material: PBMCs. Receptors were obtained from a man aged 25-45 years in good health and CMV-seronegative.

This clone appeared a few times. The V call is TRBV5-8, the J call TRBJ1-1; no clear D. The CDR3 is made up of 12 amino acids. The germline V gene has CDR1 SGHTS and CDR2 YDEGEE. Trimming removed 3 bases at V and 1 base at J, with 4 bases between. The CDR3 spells CASSSGNTEAFF. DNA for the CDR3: TGTGCCAGCAGCTCGGGGAACACTGAAGCTTTCTTT.

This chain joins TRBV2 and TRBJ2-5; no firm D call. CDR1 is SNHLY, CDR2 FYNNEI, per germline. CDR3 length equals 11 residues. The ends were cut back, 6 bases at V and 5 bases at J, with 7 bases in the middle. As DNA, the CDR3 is TGTGCCAGCAGGGCCCAGGAGACCCAGTACTTC. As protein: CASRAQETQYF.

The CDR3 DNA is TGTGCCAGCAGCTCGCGGACAGGGAATCTGGGGGAGCTGTTTTTT. It encodes CASSSRTGNLGELFF. The V call is TRBV11-3, the J call TRBJ2-2; 8 bases fit TRBD1. V gave up 4 bases and J gave up 8 bases; unmatched junction bases: 9. CDR3 length: 15 amino acids. Germline CDR1 is SGHNT and CDR2 is YENEEA.

In nucleotides, the CDR3 is TGCAGCGTTCCCTGGAGCGGAAGGACCGGGGAGCTGTTTTTT. This translates into CSVPWSGRTGELFF. This sequence joins TRBV29-1 and TRBJ2-2; possibly TRBD2 for D (5 bases). The CDR3 loop spans 14 amino acids. Trimming shortened V by 5 bases and J by 5 bases, and 15 bases separated the two germline ends. The germline V gene encodes CDR1 SQVTM and CDR2 ANQGSEA.

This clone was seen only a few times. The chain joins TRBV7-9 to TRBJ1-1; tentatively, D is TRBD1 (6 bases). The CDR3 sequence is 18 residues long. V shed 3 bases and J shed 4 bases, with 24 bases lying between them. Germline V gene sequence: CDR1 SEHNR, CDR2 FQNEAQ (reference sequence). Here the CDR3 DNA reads TGTGCCAGCAGCTTCCCCCTTAGGGGGATGGGCCCGGTCACTGAAGCTTTCTTT. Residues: CASSFPLRGMGPVTEAFF.

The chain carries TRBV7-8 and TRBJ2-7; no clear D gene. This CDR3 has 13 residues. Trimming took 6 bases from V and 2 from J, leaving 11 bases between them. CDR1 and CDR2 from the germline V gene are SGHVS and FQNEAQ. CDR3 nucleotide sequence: TGTGCCAGCAGTCCTACAGTAACCTACGAGCAGTACTTC. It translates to CASSPTVTYEQYF. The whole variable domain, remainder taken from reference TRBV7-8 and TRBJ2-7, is GAGVSQSPRYKVAKRGQDVALRCDPISGHVSLFWYQQALGQGPEFLTYFQNEAQLDKSGLPSDRFFAERPEGSVSTLKIQRTQQEDSAVYLCASSPTVTYEQYFGPGTRLTVT.

This CDR3 reads CASRARQGNSPLHF. The CDR3 DNA reads as TGTGCCAGCAGGGCAAGACAGGGTAATTCACCCCTCCACTTT. This chain joins TRBV6-1 and TRBJ1-6; TRBD1 matches 7 bases. The V and J ends lost 6 bases and 6 bases, in that order; junction bases with no gene match: 5. The CDR3 totals 14 residues. The germline gives CDR1 MNHNS, CDR2 SASEGT.

CDR3 nucleotides: TGTGCCAGCAGTGGCCAGGGTGGAAACATTCAGTACTTC. It translates to CASSGQGGNIQYF. The chain has TRBV6-1 and TRBJ2-4; D might be TRBD1 (5 bases). From germline, CDR1 is MNHNS and CDR2 SASEGT. The V end lost 4 bases, the J end lost 6 bases, and 10 bases lay between the germline ends. CDR3 size: 13 residues.

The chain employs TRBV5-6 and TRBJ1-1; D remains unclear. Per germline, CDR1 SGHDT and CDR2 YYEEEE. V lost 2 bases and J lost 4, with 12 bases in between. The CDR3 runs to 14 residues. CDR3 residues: CASSFWSGSTEAFF. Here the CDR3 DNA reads TGTGCCAGCAGCTTCTGGTCGGGGAGCACTGAAGCTTTCTTT.

The CDR3 here is CATSRDAASYGYTF. Here the CDR3 DNA reads TGTGCCACCAGCAGAGATGCGGCGAGCTATGGCTACACCTTC. The rearrangement joins TRBV15 to TRBJ1-2; D unclear. The germline V gene encodes CDR1 LNHNV and CDR2 YYDKDF (reference sequence). The CDR3 length is 14 residues. V lost 0 bases and J 4 bases, leaving 9 bases between the germline ends.

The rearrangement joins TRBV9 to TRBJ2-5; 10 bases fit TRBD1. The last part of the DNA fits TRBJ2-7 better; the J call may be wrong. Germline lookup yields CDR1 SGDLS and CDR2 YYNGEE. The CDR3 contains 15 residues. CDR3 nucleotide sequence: TGTGCCAGTCAACCCGGCCTGGGACAGGGGATCGAGCAGTACTTC. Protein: CASQPGLGQGIEQYF.

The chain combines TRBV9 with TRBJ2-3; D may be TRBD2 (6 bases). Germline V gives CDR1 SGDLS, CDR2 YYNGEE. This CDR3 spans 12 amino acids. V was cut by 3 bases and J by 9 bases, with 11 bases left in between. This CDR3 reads CASSATSGTQYF. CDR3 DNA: TGTGCCAGCAGCGCAACAAGCGGGACGCAGTATTTT.

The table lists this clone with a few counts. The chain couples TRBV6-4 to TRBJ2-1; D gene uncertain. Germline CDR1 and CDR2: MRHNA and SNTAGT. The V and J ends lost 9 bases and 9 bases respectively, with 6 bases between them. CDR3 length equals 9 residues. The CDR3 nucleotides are TGTGCCAGGACGGGTGAGCAGTTCTTC. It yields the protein CARTGEQFF.

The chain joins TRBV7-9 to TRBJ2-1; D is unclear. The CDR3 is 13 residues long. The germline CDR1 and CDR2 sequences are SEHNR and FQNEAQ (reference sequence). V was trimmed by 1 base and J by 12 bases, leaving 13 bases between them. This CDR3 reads CASSLGSSLWQFF. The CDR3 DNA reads TGTGCCAGCAGCTTAGGTAGTAGCTTATGGCAGTTCTTC.